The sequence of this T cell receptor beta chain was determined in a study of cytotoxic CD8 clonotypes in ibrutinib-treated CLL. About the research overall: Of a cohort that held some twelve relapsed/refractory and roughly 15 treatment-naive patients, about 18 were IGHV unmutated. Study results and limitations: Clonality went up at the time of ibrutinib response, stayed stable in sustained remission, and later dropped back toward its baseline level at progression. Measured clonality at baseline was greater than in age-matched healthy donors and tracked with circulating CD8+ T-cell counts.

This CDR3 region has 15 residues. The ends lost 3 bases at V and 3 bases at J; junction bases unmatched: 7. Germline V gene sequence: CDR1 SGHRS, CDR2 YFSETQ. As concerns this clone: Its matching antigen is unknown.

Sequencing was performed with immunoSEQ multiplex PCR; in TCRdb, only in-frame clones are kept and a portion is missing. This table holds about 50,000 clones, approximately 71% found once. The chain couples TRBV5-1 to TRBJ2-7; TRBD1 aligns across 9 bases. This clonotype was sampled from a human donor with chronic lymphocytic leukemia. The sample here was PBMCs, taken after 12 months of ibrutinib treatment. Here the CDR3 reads CASSWTGTGFYEQYF. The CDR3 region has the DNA TGCGCCAGCAGCTGGACCGGGACAGGGTTCTACGAGCAGTACTTC.